The clone carrying this T cell receptor (beta chain) appeared once. This CDR3 has 13 residues. CDR1 and CDR2 (germline): MNHEY, SVGAGI. V lost 8 bases and J lost 7, with 14 bases in between. The sample originates from a study of blood T cell repertoires in COVID-19. Study-level information: The United States, Italy and Spain supplied acute and convalescent COVID-19 samples.

Enrolment of Seattle patients took place during active infection, and they were followed longitudinally. Clones were read by immunoSEQ multiplex PCR, and TCRdb kept only the in-frame ones, dropping some. Here the sample spans around 150,000 clones, less than 90% being singletons. This receptor was obtained from a young man with COVID-19, enrolled during active disease. This chain uses TRBV6-5 with TRBJ1-4; TRBD1 might be the D (6 bases). The sequencing input was peripheral blood. Here the CDR3 DNA reads TGTGCCAGCGCCGGGACATGGGGTGAAAAACTGTTTTTT. Protein product: CASAGTWGEKLFF.